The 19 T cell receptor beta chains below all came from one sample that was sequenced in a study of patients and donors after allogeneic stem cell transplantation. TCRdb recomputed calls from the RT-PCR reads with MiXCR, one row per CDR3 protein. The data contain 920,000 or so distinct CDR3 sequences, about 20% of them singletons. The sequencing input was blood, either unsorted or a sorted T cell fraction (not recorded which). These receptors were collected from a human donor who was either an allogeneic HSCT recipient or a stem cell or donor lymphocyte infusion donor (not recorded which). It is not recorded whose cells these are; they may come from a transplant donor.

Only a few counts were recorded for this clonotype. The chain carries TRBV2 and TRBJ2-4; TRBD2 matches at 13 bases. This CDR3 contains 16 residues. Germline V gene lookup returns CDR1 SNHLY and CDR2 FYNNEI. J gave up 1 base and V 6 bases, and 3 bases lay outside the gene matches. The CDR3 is CASRGTSGNAKNIQYF. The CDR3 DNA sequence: TGTGCCAGCAGGGGGACTAGCGGGAACGCCAAAAACATTCAGTACTTC.

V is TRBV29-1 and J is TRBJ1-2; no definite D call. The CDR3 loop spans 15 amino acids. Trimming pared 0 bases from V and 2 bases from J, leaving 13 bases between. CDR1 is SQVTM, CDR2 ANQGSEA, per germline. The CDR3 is CSVEDYEGSNYGYTF. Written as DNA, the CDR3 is TGCAGCGTTGAAGATTACGAAGGGTCCAACTATGGCTACACCTTC.

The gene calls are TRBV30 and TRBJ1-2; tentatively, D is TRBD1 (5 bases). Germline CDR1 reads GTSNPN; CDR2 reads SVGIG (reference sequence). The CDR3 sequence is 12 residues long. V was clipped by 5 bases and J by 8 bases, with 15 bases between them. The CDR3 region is CAWSRDGEGYTF. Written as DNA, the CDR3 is TGTGCCTGGTCCAGGGACGGTGAGGGCTACACCTTC.

CDR3 sequence: CASSEYRSGYTF. DNA of the CDR3: TGTGCCAGCAGTGAATACAGGTCTGGCTACACCTTC. V and J are TRBV25-1 and TRBJ1-2; D is unresolved. Germline CDR1 MGHDK, CDR2 SYGVNS. Deletions cut 0 bases from V and 7 bases from J, with 6 bases between. This CDR3 has 12 residues.

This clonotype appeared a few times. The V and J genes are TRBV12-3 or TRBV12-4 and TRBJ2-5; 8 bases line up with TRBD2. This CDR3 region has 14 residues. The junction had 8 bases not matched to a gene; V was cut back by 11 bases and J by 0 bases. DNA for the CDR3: TGTGCCTCCGGGGGGGCCCGGTACCAAGAGACCCAGTACTTC. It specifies CASGGARYQETQYF.

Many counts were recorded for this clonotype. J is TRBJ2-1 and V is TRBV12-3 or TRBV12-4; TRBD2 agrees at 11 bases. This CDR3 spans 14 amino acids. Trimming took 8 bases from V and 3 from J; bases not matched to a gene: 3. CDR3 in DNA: TGTGCCAGCCGTAGCGGGAGGGGCTACAATGAGCAGTTCTTC. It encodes CASRSGRGYNEQFF.

For the CDR3, the DNA is TGCAGTGCTCGACCTACAGGGGGCGTGGGGACCCAGTACTTC. This translates into CSARPTGGVGTQYF. The V gene is TRBV20-1, the J gene TRBJ2-5; 9 bases agree with TRBD1. The CDR3 is made up of 14 amino acids. The V gene end was trimmed by 5 bases and the J gene end by 7 bases; junction bases not matched to a gene: 11. Per the germline V gene, CDR1 is DFQATT and CDR2 is SNEGSKA (reference sequence).

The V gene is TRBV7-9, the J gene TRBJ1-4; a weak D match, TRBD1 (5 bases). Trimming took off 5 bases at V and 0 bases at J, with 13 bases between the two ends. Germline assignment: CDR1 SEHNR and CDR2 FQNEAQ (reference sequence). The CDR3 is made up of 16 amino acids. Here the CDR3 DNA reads TGTGCCAGCAGCGCAGCGGGGCGAGCAACTAATGAAAAACTGTTTTTT. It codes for CASSAAGRATNEKLFF.

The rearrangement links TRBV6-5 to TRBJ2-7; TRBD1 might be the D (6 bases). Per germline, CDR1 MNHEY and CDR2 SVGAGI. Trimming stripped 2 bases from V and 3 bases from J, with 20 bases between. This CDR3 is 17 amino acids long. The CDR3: CASSYGYQGYGDYEQYF. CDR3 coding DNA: TGTGCCAGCAGTTACGGGTACCAGGGGTACGGCGACTACGAGCAGTACTTC.

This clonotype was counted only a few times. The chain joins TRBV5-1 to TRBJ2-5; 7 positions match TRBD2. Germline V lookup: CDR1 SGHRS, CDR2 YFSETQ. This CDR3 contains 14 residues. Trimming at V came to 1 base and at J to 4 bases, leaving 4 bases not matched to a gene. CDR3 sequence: CASSLSGTTETQYF. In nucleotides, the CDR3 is TGCGCCAGCAGCTTGAGTGGGACTACAGAGACCCAGTACTTC.

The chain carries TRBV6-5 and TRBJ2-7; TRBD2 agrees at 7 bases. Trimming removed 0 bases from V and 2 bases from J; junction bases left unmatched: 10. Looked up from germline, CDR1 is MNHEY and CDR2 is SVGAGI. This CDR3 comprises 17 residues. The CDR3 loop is CASSYSRRLAVTYEQYF. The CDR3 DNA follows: TGTGCCAGCAGTTACTCGAGGCGCCTAGCGGTAACCTACGAGCAGTACTTC.

The CDR3 sequence: CAWSVRFRGGRGEQYF. The CDR3, as DNA: TGTGCCTGGAGTGTACGGTTTCGGGGGGGCCGTGGAGAGCAGTACTTC. J is TRBJ2-7 and V is TRBV30; 8 bases map to TRBD2. Trimming took 0 bases from V and 7 from J; bases not matched to a gene: 14. The CDR3 totals 16 residues. Germline V lookup: CDR1 GTSNPN, CDR2 SVGIG (reference sequence).

Here the CDR3 reads CASSPQVGGAYNEQFF. The CDR3 coding sequence is TGTGCCAGCAGCCCTCAGGTGGGGGGGGCCTACAATGAGCAGTTCTTC. The genes are TRBV5-5 and TRBJ2-1; TRBD2 aligns across 7 bases. CDR3 size: 16 residues. The trim removed 4 bases at V and 2 bases at J, leaving 9 bases unmatched. The germline V gene has CDR1 SGHKS and CDR2 YYEKEE (reference sequence).

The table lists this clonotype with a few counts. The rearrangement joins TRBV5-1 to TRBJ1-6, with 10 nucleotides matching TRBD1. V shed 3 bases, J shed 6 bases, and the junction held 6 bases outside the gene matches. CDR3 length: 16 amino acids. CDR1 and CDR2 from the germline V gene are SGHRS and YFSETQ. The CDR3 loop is CASSYGRDRGNSPLHF. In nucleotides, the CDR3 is TGCGCCAGCAGCTACGGTCGGGACAGGGGTAATTCACCCCTCCACTTT.

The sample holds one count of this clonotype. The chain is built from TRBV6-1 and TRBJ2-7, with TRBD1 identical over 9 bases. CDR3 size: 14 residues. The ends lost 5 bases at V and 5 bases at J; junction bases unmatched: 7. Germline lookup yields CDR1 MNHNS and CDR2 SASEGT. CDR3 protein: CASSRGQGGNEQYF. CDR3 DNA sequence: TGTGCCAGCAGTCGGGGACAGGGTGGCAACGAGCAGTACTTC.

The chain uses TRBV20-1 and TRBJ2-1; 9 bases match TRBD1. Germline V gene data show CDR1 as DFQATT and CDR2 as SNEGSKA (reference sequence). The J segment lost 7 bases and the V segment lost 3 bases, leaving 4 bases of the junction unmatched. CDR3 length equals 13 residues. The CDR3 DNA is TGCAGTGCTAGGGGTGGGACAGGGAATGAGCAGTTCTTC. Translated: CSARGGTGNEQFF.

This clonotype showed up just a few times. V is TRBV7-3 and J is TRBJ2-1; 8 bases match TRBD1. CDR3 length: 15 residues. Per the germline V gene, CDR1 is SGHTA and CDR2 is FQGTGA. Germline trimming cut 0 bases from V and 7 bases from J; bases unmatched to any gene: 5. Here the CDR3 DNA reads TGTGCCAGCAGCTTAACGGCGGACAGGGAAAATGAGCAGTTCTTC. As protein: CASSLTADRENEQFF.

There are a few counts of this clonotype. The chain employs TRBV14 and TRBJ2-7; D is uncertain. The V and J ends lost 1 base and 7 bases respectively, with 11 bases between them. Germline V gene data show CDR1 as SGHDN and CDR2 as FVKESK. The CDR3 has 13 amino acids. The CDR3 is CASSQVGLREQYF. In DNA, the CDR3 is TGTGCCAGCAGCCAAGTAGGTCTACGGGAGCAGTACTTC.

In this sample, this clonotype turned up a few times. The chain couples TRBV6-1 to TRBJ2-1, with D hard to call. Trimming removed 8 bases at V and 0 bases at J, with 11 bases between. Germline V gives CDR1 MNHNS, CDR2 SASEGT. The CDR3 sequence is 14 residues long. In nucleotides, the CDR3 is TGTGCCAGCGCCCAGATAAGCTCCTACAATGAGCAGTTCTTC. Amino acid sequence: CASAQISSYNEQFF.